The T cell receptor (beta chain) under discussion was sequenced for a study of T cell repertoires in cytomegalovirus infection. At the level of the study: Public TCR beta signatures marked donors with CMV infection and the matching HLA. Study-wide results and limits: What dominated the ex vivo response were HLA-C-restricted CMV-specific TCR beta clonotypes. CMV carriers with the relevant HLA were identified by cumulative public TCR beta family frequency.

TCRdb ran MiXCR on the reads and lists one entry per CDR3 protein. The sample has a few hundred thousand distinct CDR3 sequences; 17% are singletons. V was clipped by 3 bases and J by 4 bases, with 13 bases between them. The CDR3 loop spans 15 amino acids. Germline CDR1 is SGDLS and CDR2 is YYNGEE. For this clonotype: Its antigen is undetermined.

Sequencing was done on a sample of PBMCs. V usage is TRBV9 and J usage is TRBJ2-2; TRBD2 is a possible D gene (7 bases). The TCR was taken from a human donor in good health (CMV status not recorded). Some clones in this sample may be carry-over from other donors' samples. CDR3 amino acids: CASSAGGPTTGELFF. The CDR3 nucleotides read TGTGCCAGCAGCGCCGGGGGGCCGACCACCGGGGAGCTGTTTTTT.